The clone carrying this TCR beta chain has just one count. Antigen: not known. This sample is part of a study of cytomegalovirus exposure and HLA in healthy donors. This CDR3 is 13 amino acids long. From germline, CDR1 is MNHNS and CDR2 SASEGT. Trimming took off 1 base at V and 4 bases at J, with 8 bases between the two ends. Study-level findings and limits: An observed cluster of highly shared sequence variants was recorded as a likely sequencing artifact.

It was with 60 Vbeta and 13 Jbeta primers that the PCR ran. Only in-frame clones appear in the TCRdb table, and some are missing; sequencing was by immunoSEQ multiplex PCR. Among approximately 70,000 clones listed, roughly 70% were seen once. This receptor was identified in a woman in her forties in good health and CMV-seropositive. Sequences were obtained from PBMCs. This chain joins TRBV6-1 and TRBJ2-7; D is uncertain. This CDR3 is CASSEGLLYEQYF. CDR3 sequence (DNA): TGTGCCAGCAGTGAAGGACTGCTGTACGAGCAGTACTTC.